The clone carrying this T cell receptor beta chain appeared many times. Its antigen is not identified. This sample stems from a study of CD8 T cells in ankylosing spondylitis. Findings and caveats of the study: Significantly higher representation of disease-linked clones was reported for matched ankylosing spondylitis synovial fluid. Made up of eight highly homologous variants, a TCR beta motif appeared characteristic of ankylosing spondylitis blood.

One entry per CDR3 protein results from TCRdb running MiXCR on the 5' RACE reads. Among roughly 250,000 distinct CDR3 sequences listed, 8% to 9.5% were seen once. The clonotype was recovered from a male donor with ankylosing spondylitis or in good health (not recorded which). The sequencing sample was made of blood, either unsorted or a sorted T cell fraction (not recorded which).

CDR3 nucleotide sequence: TGTGCCAGCAGCTCGGATAGACTAGCGGGGGGTCAAGAGACCCAGTACTTC. This translates into CASSSDRLAGGQETQYF. The V and J genes are TRBV5-4 and TRBJ2-5; 13 bases are a match to TRBD2. Germline CDR1 and CDR2: SGHNT and YYREEE (reference sequence). The CDR3 is made up of 17 amino acids. V was clipped by 3 bases and J by 2 bases; unmatched bases: 7.